This TCR beta chain was identified in a study of shared clonotypes between healthy human individuals. Turning to the study itself: The plates for each donor numbered three CD4 naive, three CD4 memory, two CD8 naive and one CD8 memory. General study results and limits: Naive CD4 clonotype sharing across a handful of donors was 4.5% to 6%.

TCRdb's table, derived via immunoSEQ multiplex PCR, lists solely in-frame clones and lacks some. The sample has more than 1.2 million clones, approximately 98.5% seen once. The sample holds one count of this clone. Antigen unknown. The sequencing sample was made of naive CD4+ T cells sorted from blood. Subset indicated: CD45RA+ positively selected. The source is a man younger than 40 in good health.

CDR3 protein: CASSFATSGTNNEQFF. The CDR3 coding sequence is TGTGCCAGCAGCTTTGCGACTAGCGGAACCAACAATGAGCAGTTCTTC. V usage is TRBV7-9 and J usage is TRBJ2-1, with 9 bases aligning to TRBD2. The germline V gene has CDR1 SEHNR and CDR2 FQNEAQ (reference sequence). Trimming cost V 3 bases and J 5 bases; bases outside gene matches: 8. This CDR3 is 16 amino acids long.